Sequencing of this TCR beta chain was carried out in a study of blood T cells in healthy people across ages. Study-level points and caveats: Estimated diversity that came from one million T cells was considered an underestimate.

The authors ran a second PCR of roughly 6 to 12 cycles using a sample-barcoded 5' primer and a J-beta primer mix. Using its own MiXCR run on the 5' RACE reads, TCRdb lists one record per CDR3 protein. The repertoire holds 730,000 or so distinct CDR3 sequences, with 40% to 45% as singletons. Researchers isolated at least 6.5 million PBMCs per sample. The V segment lost 4 bases and the J segment 3 bases; nucleotides outside the gene matches: 4. Germline V gene sequence: CDR1 LGHDT, CDR2 YNNKEL (reference sequence). This CDR3 spans 16 amino acids. In the case of this clonotype: No antigen is known for it.

The rearrangement uses TRBV3-1 and TRBJ2-5, with TRBD2 matching 14 bases. The specimen was blood. This TCR came from a man aged 80 or over in good health. CDR3 DNA sequence: TGTGCCAGCAGCCTCGGGACTAGCGGGGGCGAAGAGACCCAGTACTTC. This encodes CASSLGTSGGEETQYF.